This entry describes one T cell receptor beta chain. The antigen is unknown. Its ends do not fully match the called genes, so a read error is possible. This sample was taken from a study of blood T cells in healthy people across ages. Together with a sample-barcoded 5' primer, a J-beta primer mix was included in a second PCR lasting about 6 to 11 cycles. TCRdb recomputed calls from the 5' RACE reads with MiXCR, one row per CDR3 protein. The top ten hold approximately 20% of the sample, which has more than 1 million distinct CDR3 sequences, 40% to 45% seen once. The CDR3 loop spans 13 amino acids. Germline V gene lookup returns CDR1 SGHVS and CDR2 FQNEAQ. Study findings and constraints: Older age went with lower TCR beta diversity per million T cells, in a roughly linear way. Percentage of naive T cells showed a strong correlation with TCR beta diversity.

The TCR comes from a woman aged 60-75 years in good health. The chain joins TRBV7-8 to TRBJ1-1; D may be TRBD1 (5 bases). Sequenced sample: blood. CDR3 sequence: CASSSRVGTETFF. The CDR3 nucleotides read TGTGCCAGCAGCTCCAGGGTAGGGACTGAAACTTTCTTT. Complete variable domain (other parts from reference TRBV7-8 and TRBJ1-1): GAGVSQSPRYKVAKRGQDVALRCDPISGHVSLFWYQQALGQGPEFLTYFQNEAQLDKSGLPSDRFFAERPEGSVSTLKIQRTQQEDSAVYLCASSSRVGTETFFGQGTRLTVV.